This T cell receptor (beta chain) was obtained from a study of T cells in Graves' hyperthyroidism and ophthalmopathy. Each person with ophthalmopathy scored at least 3 on the Clinical Activity Score, reached NOSPECS grade 4 or higher, and had been ill under 3 months. Lactation, pregnancy, other autoimmune disease or uncontrolled infection led to exclusion of patients. As regards this clonotype: What it binds is not known.

Study-level points and caveats: Expanded thyroid clonotypes (above 0.001) were mostly also found in blood. A model using 13 V-J features told ophthalmopathy apart from stable hyperthyroidism.

Amplified TCR beta CDR3 regions came from RNA transcripts. The HTBI primer set was used in a first-round RT-PCR of the TCR CDR3. TCRdb reanalysed the multiplex PCR reads using MiXCR and keeps one entry per CDR3 protein. The sample holds a few hundred thousand distinct CDR3 sequences, 16% seen once. CDR1 is MNHEY, CDR2 SVGAGI, per germline. Trimming took off 2 bases at V and 4 bases at J, with 2 bases between the two ends. The CDR3 extends over 12 amino acids. V is TRBV6-5 and J is TRBJ1-4; no firm D call. This TCR derives from a young woman with Graves' ophthalmopathy. The source material was blood. As DNA, the CDR3 is TGTGCCAGCAGTTACGGTAATGAAAAACTGTTTTTT. Translation: CASSYGNEKLFF.